The T cell receptor (beta chain) under discussion was sequenced for a study of response to subunit inactivated influenza vaccine. The germline gives CDR1 SNHLY, CDR2 FYNNEI. V was shortened by 8 bases and J by 6 bases, with 16 bases between the two germline ends. This CDR3 has 13 residues. MiXCR, run by TCRdb on the RT-PCR reads, gives a single entry per CDR3 protein. Among fewer than 600,000 distinct CDR3 sequences listed, approximately 7.8% were seen once. This clonotype turned up a few times. This sequence was found in a man aged 45 to 75 who received an inactivated influenza vaccine. The sample here was PBMCs from blood, taken about 23 months after vaccination. J is TRBJ1-2 and V is TRBV2; tentative D call: TRBD1 (6 bases). DNA for the CDR3: TGTGCCAGCCTGTGGGCAGGGGACAATGGCTACACCTTC. This gives the protein CASLWAGDNGYTF.